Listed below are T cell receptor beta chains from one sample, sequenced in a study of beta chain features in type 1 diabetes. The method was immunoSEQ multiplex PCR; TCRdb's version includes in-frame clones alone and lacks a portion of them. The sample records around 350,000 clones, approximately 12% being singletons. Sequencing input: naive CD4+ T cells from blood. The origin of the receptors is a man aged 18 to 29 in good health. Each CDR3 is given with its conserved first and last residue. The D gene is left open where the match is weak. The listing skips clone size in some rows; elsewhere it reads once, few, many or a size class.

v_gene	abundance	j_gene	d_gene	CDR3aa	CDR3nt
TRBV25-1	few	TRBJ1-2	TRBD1	CASTADREYGYTF	TGTGCCAGCACCGCCGACAGGGAGTATGGCTACACCTTC
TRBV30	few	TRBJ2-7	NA	CAWSVSGYEQYF	TGTGCCTGGAGTGTATCGGGTTACGAGCAGTACTTC
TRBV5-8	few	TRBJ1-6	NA	CASSLRGWNSPLHF	TGTGCCAGCAGCTTGCGGGGATGGAATTCACCCCTCCACTTT
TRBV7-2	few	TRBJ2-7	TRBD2	CASSAGLAGLIAYEQYF	TGTGCCAGCAGCGCTGGACTAGCGGGGCTGATCGCCTACGAGCAGTACTTC
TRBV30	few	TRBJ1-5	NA	CAWSLGGNQPQHF	TGTGCCTGGAGTTTGGGAGGCAATCAGCCCCAGCATTTT
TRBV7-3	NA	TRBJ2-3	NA	CASSALGGTEDTQYF	TGTGCCAGCAGCGCTCTAGGGGGGACAGAAGATACGCAGTATTTT
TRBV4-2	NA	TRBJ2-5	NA	CASSPDTQETQYF	TGTGCCAGCAGCCCTGACACCCAAGAGACCCAGTACTTC
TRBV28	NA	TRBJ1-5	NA	CASSTGNQPQHF	TGTGCCAGCAGTACCGGGAATCAGCCCCAGCATTTT
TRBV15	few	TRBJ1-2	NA	CATSRVYREGYTF	TGTGCCACCAGCAGAGTATACAGGGAAGGCTACACCTTC
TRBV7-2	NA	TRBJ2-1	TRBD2	CASSFLAGENEQFF	TGTGCCAGCAGCTTTCTAGCGGGGGAGAATGAGCAGTTCTTC
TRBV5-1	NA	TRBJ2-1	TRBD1	CASSPSRGGSVNEQFF	TGCGCCAGCAGCCCGAGTCGAGGGGGCTCGGTCAATGAGCAGTTCTTC
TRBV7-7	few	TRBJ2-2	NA	CASSLVDSRNTGELFF	TGTGCCAGCAGCTTAGTAGACAGCCGGAACACCGGGGAGCTGTTTTTT
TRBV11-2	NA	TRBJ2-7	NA	CASSLATGRQYEQYF	TGTGCCAGCAGCTTAGCCACGGGCAGACAGTACGAGCAGTACTTC
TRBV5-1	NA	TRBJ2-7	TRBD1	CASSLGQGGSYEQYF	TGCGCCAGCAGCCTGGGACAGGGAGGCTCCTACGAGCAGTACTTC
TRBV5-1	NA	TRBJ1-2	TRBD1	CASSLLTGGALGGYTF	TGCGCCAGCAGCTTGTTAACAGGGGGCGCACTTGGCGGCTACACCTTC
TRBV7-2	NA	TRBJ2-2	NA	CASRKDRNTGELFF	TGTGCCAGCAGAAAAGACAGGAACACCGGGGAGCTGTTTTTT
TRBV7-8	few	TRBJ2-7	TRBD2	CASSLDPGTSGEYEQYF	TGTGCCAGCAGCTTAGATCCCGGGACTAGCGGAGAATACGAGCAGTACTTC
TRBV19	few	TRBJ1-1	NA	CASSRTWDTSAVAFF	TGTGCCAGTAGTCGGACTTGGGACACTTCTGCGGTGGCTTTCTTT
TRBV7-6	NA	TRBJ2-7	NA	CASSPRRHYEQYF	TGTGCCAGCAGCCCCCGGAGGCACTACGAGCAGTACTTC
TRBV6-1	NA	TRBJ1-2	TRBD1	CASRRTGIYGYTF	TGTGCCAGCAGGAGGACAGGGATCTATGGCTACACCTTC
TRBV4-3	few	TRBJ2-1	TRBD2	CASSQDGLAPLGYNEQFF	TGCGCCAGCAGCCAAGACGGACTAGCTCCTTTGGGATACAATGAGCAGTTCTTC
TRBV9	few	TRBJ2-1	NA	CASSGDALGPVNEQFF	TGTGCCAGCAGCGGGGATGCACTAGGGCCTGTCAATGAGCAGTTCTTC
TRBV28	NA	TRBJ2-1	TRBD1	CASTLSGTGHRGEQFF	TGTGCCAGCACCCTATCAGGGACAGGGCATCGTGGTGAGCAGTTCTTC
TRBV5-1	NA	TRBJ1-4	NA	CASSQRGTNEKLFF	TGCGCCAGCAGCCAGCGAGGAACTAATGAAAAACTGTTTTTT